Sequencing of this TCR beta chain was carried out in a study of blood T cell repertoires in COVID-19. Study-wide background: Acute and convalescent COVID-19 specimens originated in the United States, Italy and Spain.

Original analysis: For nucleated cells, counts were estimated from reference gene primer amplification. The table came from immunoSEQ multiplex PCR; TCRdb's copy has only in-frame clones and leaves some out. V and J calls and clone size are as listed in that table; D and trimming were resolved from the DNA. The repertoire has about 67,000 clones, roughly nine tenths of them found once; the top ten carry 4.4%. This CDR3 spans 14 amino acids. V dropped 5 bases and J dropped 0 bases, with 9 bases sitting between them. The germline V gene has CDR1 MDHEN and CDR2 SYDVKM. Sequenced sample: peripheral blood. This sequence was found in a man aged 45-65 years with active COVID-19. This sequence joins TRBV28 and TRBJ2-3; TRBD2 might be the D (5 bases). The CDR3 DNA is TGTGCCAGCAGTGTGGGCGGGAGCACAGATACGCAGTATTTT. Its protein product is CASSVGGSTDTQYF.